Below are 4 T cell receptor beta chains sequenced from a single sample in a study of blood T cell repertoires in COVID-19. The assay was immunoSEQ multiplex PCR, and TCRdb's table has in-frame clones only and misses some. The sample shows around 300,000 clones, about 87% of them seen only once. The specimen sequenced was peripheral blood. Receptors originate from a woman aged 50 to 60 with COVID-19, enrolled during active disease.

The chain joins TRBV12-3 or TRBV12-4 to TRBJ1-2; 7 nucleotides match TRBD1. Trimming removed 10 bases from V and 4 bases from J; junction bases left unmatched: 6. The CDR3 is 12 amino acids. CDR3 in amino acids: CATRDSGYGYTF. The CDR3 DNA sequence: TGTGCCACCCGGGACAGTGGCTATGGCTACACCTTC.

This clone occurred once. This chain connects TRBV27 to TRBJ1-5; TRBD1 matches at 7 bases. J gave up 4 bases and V 8 bases, and 8 bases lay outside the gene matches. This CDR3 region has 14 residues. Germline V gives CDR1 MNHEY, CDR2 SMNVEV (reference sequence). CDR3 region: CASAHRGSNQPQHF. Here the CDR3 DNA reads TGTGCCAGCGCCCACAGGGGATCGAATCAGCCCCAGCATTTT.

This clone was seen a few times. The V call is TRBV19, the J call TRBJ1-4, with TRBD1 identical over 7 bases. Unmatched junction bases numbered 8, after V lost 7 bases and J lost 0 bases. The CDR3 consists of 16 residues. Per germline, CDR1 LNHDA and CDR2 SQIVND (reference sequence). CDR3 bases: TGTGCCAGTACCACGACAGGGCGGACAACTAATGAAAAACTGTTTTTT. Its translation is CASTTTGRTTNEKLFF. Full variable domain (remainder filled in from reference TRBV19 and TRBJ1-4): DGGITQSPKYLFRKEGQNVTLSCEQNLNHDAMYWYRQDPGQGLRLIYYSQIVNDFQKGDIAEGYSVSREKKESFPLTVTSAQKNPTAFYLCASTTTGRTTNEKLFFGSGTQLSVL.

The chain has TRBV19 and TRBJ1-2, with TRBD1 identical over 10 bases. Germline loops: CDR1 LNHDA, CDR2 SQIVND (reference sequence). The trim removed 1 base at V and 6 bases at J, leaving 5 bases unmatched. The CDR3 runs to 15 residues. In nucleotides, the CDR3 is TGTGCCAGTAGTATAGCCAAGACAGGGGGCCATGGCTACACCTTC. Translated, it gives CASSIAKTGGHGYTF.